The rows below give T cell receptor beta chains drawn from one sample of a study of T cell responses to AZD1222 COVID-19 vaccine. Data came from immunoSEQ multiplex PCR; TCRdb stores just in-frame clones and leaves some out. The profile covers approximately 100,000 clones, with about 89% appearing a single time and around 5% taken by the ten largest. The input for sequencing was peripheral blood, taken 28 days after the second AZD1222 dose. These receptors were taken from an adult who received the AZD1222 COVID-19 vaccine. Both conserved end residues are part of each CDR3. Fields, in order: CDR3 protein, CDR3 DNA, V gene, J gene, D gene, clone size. The D gene is left open where the match is weak. Clone size is given for some rows only: seen once, a few or many times, or a class if the clone is expanded.

CASSLTSDPGNTIYF	TGTGCCAGCAGCTTAACGTCCGACCCTGGAAACACCATATATTTT	TRBV7-3	TRBJ1-3	NA	NA
CASSLTRNDEKLFF	TGTGCCAGTAGTCTGACACGGAACGATGAAAAACTGTTTTTT	TRBV19	TRBJ1-4	NA	NA
CASSPRADSNEKLFF	TGTGCCAGCTCACCACGGGCAGACAGTAATGAAAAACTGTTTTTT	TRBV18	TRBJ1-4	NA	NA
CASSQRQAYGYTF	TGTGCCAGCAGCCAAAGACAGGCCTATGGCTACACCTTC	TRBV7-9	TRBJ1-2	NA	NA
CAWSTGVQGEQYF	TGTGCCTGGTCGACAGGGGTACAGGGCGAGCAGTACTTC	TRBV30	TRBJ2-7	TRBD1	NA
CASRTGSDTQYF	TGTGCCAGCAGGACAGGGTCAGATACGCAGTATTTT	TRBV12-3/TRBV12-4	TRBJ2-3	TRBD1	NA
CASSRAGTEYYEQYF	TGTGCCAGCAGCCGAGCCGGGACAGAATATTACGAGCAGTACTTC	TRBV4-2	TRBJ2-7	TRBD1	NA
CASSIAGSGDTGELFF	TGTGCCAGTAGTATAGCGGGTAGCGGGGACACCGGGGAGCTGTTTTTT	TRBV19	TRBJ2-2	TRBD2	NA
CASSEEGGALAEAFF	TGTGCCAGCAGTGAAGAAGGGGGCGCTTTGGCTGAAGCTTTCTTT	TRBV2	TRBJ1-1	TRBD1	NA
CASSLMWTGGGETQYF	TGTGCCAGCAGCTTAATGTGGACAGGGGGCGGCGAGACCCAGTACTTC	TRBV7-9	TRBJ2-5	TRBD1	NA
CASSNLAGSSYNEQFF	TGCGCCAGCAGCAACTTAGCGGGGAGCTCCTACAATGAGCAGTTCTTC	TRBV5-1	TRBJ2-1	TRBD2	once
CASSQHRGYNSPLHF	TGTGCCAGCAGCCAACACAGGGGTTACAATTCACCCCTCCACTTT	TRBV11-2	TRBJ1-6	TRBD1	NA
CASSSLGGEAFF	TGTGCCAGCAGCTCCCTGGGGGGTGAAGCTTTCTTT	TRBV5-5	TRBJ1-1	NA	NA
CASSPRGQGSGELFF	TGTGCCAGTAGTCCCAGGGGACAGGGTTCCGGGGAGCTGTTTTTT	TRBV19	TRBJ2-2	TRBD1	NA
CASSETAGPNYEQYF	TGTGCCAGCAGTGAAACAGCGGGGCCCAACTACGAGCAGTACTTC	TRBV9	TRBJ2-7	TRBD2	once
CASRSVRGFLSSYEQYF	TGTGCCAGCAGGTCTGTTCGGGGTTTCCTCAGCTCCTACGAGCAGTACTTC	TRBV2	TRBJ2-7	NA	NA
CASSHDQGESKGYTF	TGTGCCAGCAGTCACGACCAGGGAGAGTCTAAGGGCTACACCTTC	TRBV6-2/TRBV6-3	TRBJ1-2	NA	NA
CASSNRQNTEAFF	TGTGCCAGCAGCAACCGACAGAACACTGAAGCTTTCTTT	TRBV12-3/TRBV12-4	TRBJ1-1	NA	NA
CASSVGSGSYGNEQFF	TGTGCCAGCAGCGTAGGTTCAGGTTCTTATGGGAATGAGCAGTTCTTC	TRBV9	TRBJ2-1	NA	NA
CAIRRSSGGNGELFF	TGTGCCATCAGAAGATCAAGCGGGGGTAACGGGGAGCTGTTTTTT	TRBV10-3	TRBJ2-2	TRBD2	NA
CASSWGGGDYGYTF	TGCGCCAGCAGCTGGGGTGGTGGGGACTATGGCTACACCTTC	TRBV5-1	TRBJ1-2	NA	once
CASSYSRNGYEQYF	TGTGCCAGCAGTTACTCGAGGAATGGATACGAGCAGTACTTC	TRBV6-5	TRBJ2-7	NA	NA
CASSYGQMNTEAFF	TGTGCCAGCAGTTACGGACAAATGAACACTGAAGCTTTCTTT	TRBV6-5	TRBJ1-1	NA	NA
CASRLGQAEGSPLHF	TGCGCCAGCAGACTCGGACAGGCAGAGGGTTCACCCCTCCACTTT	TRBV5-1	TRBJ1-6	TRBD1	NA
CASRDRTGSVTDTQYF	TGCGCCAGCAGGGATCGGACCGGTTCGGTTACAGATACGCAGTATTTT	TRBV5-1	TRBJ2-3	NA	NA
CASKQSYEQYF	TGTGCCAGCAAACAGAGCTACGAGCAGTACTTC	TRBV2	TRBJ2-7	NA	NA
CASSDRRIVILFF	TGTGCCAGCAGTGATCGCAGGATCGTAATCCTGTTTTTT	TRBV6-1	TRBJ1-4	NA	NA
CASSFPGGRGNTIYF	TGTGCCAGCAGCTTCCCGGGGGGGCGTGGAAACACCATATATTTT	TRBV5-4	TRBJ1-3	NA	NA
CASSRRGAPTGELFF	TGTGCCAGCTCACGGAGAGGGGCCCCCACCGGGGAGCTGTTTTTT	TRBV18	TRBJ2-2	NA	NA
CASSLGTGPNEKLFF	TGTGCCAGCAGCTTAGGAACAGGGCCTAATGAAAAACTGTTTTTT	TRBV7-8	TRBJ1-4	NA	NA
CASSNRRETQYF	TGTGCCAGCAGCAACCGTCGGGAGACCCAGTACTTC	TRBV11-2	TRBJ2-5	NA	NA
CASSSPGLAAPGTQYF	TGTGCCAGCAGCTCGCCGGGACTAGCGGCCCCCGGAACGCAGTATTTT	TRBV5-5	TRBJ2-3	TRBD2	NA
CAISVDRDTEAFF	TGTGCCATCAGTGTGGACAGGGACACTGAAGCTTTCTTT	TRBV10-3	TRBJ1-1	TRBD1	NA
CSAQRGSLGGEQFF	TGCAGCGCTCAACGCGGATCATTAGGAGGTGAGCAGTTCTTC	TRBV29-1	TRBJ2-1	NA	NA
CASSPGPGTNTEAFF	TGTGCCAGCAGCCCAGGCCCGGGAACCAACACTGAAGCTTTCTTT	TRBV5-5	TRBJ1-1	NA	NA
CASSPEATNEKLFF	TGCGCCAGCAGCCCGGAGGCAACTAATGAAAAACTGTTTTTT	TRBV5-1	TRBJ1-4	NA	NA
CASTLRGGATNEKLFF	TGTGCCAGTACCCTCCGAGGGGGTGCAACTAATGAAAAACTGTTTTTT	TRBV19	TRBJ1-4	NA	NA
CASSLGYGNTEAFF	TGCGCCAGCAGCTTGGGCTACGGGAACACTGAAGCTTTCTTT	TRBV5-1	TRBJ1-1	NA	once
CASSYKMNSPLHF	TGTGCCAGCAGCTATAAAATGAATTCACCCCTCCACTTT	TRBV6-5	TRBJ1-6	NA	NA
CASSKPGPYSGNTIYF	TGTGCCAGTAGTAAGCCGGGCCCATATTCTGGAAACACCATATATTTT	TRBV19	TRBJ1-3	NA	NA
CASTPTAQETQYF	TGTGCCAGCACCCCAACAGCCCAAGAGACCCAGTACTTC	TRBV12-3/TRBV12-4	TRBJ2-5	NA	once
CASSWGGTEAFF	TGTGCCAGCAGCTGGGGGGGAACTGAAGCTTTCTTT	TRBV12-3/TRBV12-4	TRBJ1-1	NA	few
CASSFLINEKLFF	TGTGCCAGCAGTTTCCTGATTAATGAAAAACTGTTTTTT	TRBV27	TRBJ1-4	NA	NA
CASSTTGGADSPLHF	TGTGCCAGCAGTACTACAGGGGGCGCCGATTCACCCCTCCACTTT	TRBV11-2	TRBJ1-6	TRBD1	NA
CATSRDRSSYNSPLHF	TGTGCCACCTCCCGGGACAGGAGCTCCTATAATTCACCCCTCCACTTT	TRBV7-8	TRBJ1-6	TRBD1	NA